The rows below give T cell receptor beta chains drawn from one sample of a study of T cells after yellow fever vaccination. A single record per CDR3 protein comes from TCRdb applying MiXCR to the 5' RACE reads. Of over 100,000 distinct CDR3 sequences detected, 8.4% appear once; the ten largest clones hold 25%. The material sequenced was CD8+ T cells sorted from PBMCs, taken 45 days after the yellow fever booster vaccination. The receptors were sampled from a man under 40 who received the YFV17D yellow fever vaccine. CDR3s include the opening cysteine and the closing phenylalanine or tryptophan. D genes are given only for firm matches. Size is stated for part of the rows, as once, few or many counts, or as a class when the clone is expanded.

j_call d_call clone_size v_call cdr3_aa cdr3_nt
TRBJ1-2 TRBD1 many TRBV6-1 CASSGDSGNYGYTF TGTGCCAGCAGCGGGGACAGTGGTAACTATGGCTACACCTTC
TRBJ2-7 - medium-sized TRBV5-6 CASTGQSSYEQYF TGTGCCAGCACGGGGCAGAGCTCCTACGAGCAGTACTTC
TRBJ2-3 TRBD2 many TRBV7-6 CASSLGAGEDTQYF TGTGCCAGCAGCTTAGGAGCGGGAGAGGATACGCAGTATTTT
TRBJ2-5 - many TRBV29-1 CSVDSPSETQYF TGCAGCGTTGACTCCCCCTCAGAGACCCAGTACTTC
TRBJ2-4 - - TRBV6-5 CASSYSSTVNIQYF TGTGCCAGCAGTTACTCCTCGACCGTAAACATTCAGTACTTC
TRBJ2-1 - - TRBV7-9 CASSSVGSNAYNEQFF TGTGCCAGCAGCTCAGTCGGGAGTAATGCCTACAATGAGCAGTTCTTC
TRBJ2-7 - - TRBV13 CASRFKSGYEQYF TGTGCCAGCAGATTTAAGTCAGGCTACGAGCAGTACTTC
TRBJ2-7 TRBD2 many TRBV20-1 CSAPTSGVGYEQYF TGCAGTGCTCCGACTAGCGGGGTAGGATACGAGCAGTACTTC
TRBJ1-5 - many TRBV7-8 CASSYSTDNQPQHF TGTGCCAGCAGCTACTCGACAGATAATCAGCCCCAGCATTTT
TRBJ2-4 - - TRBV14 CASSQGAGILNIQYF TGTGCCAGCAGCCAAGGGGCAGGGATTTTAAACATTCAGTACTTC
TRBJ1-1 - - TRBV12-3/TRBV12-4 CASSFRFTEAFF TGTGCCAGCAGTTTTCGATTCACTGAAGCTTTCTTT
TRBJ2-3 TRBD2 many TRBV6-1 CASRRLAGGADTQYF TGTGCCAGCCGCCGACTAGCGGGAGGGGCAGATACGCAGTATTTT
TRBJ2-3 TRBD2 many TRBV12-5 CASGFSTSASTDTQYF TGTGCTAGTGGTTTCTCGACTAGCGCAAGCACAGATACGCAGTATTTT
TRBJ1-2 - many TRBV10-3 CAISEVGPLNYGYTF TGTGCCATCAGTGAAGTGGGACCTTTGAACTATGGCTACACCTTC
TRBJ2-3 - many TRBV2 CASGGPSTDTQYF TGTGCCAGCGGCGGCCCAAGTACAGATACGCAGTATTTT
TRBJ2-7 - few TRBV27 CASRFQDVSYEQYF TGTGCCAGCAGATTTCAGGATGTGTCCTACGAGCAGTACTTC
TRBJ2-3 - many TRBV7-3 CASSLTPNDRLTDTQYF TGTGCCAGCAGCTTAACGCCGAACGACAGACTCACAGATACGCAGTATTTT
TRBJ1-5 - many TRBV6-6 CASSYVSNQPQHF TGTGCCAGCAGTTACGTTAGCAATCAGCCCCAGCATTTT
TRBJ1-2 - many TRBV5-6 CASSPFDSTINYGYTF TGTGCCAGCAGCCCCTTTGACAGCACGATTAACTATGGCTACACCTTC
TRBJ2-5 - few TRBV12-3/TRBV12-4 CASSGNQETQYF TGTGCCAGCAGCGGTAACCAAGAGACCCAGTACTTC
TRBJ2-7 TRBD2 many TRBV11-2 CASSLEAAGLEQYF TGTGCCAGCAGCTTGGAGGCAGCGGGACTCGAGCAGTACTTC
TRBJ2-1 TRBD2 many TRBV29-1 CSGVQREFSYNEQFF TGCAGCGGGGTTCAGCGGGAGTTCTCCTACAATGAGCAGTTCTTC
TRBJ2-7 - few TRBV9 CASSRPGLYEQYF TGTGCCAGCAGCCGCCCGGGTCTCTACGAGCAGTACTTC
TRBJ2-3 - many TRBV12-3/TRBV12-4 CASSRQLVIQPTDTQYF TGTGCCAGCAGCCGCCAACTAGTCATCCAACCTACAGATACGCAGTATTTT
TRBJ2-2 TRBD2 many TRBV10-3 CAIGLAGVGGELFF TGTGCCATTGGACTAGCGGGAGTAGGAGGGGAGCTGTTTTTT
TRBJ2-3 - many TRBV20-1 CSARVGRTTDTQYF TGCAGTGCTAGGGTCGGGCGGACCACAGATACGCAGTATTTT
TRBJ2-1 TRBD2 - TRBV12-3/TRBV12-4 CASIQGGLAGGEDAFF TGTGCCAGCATTCAAGGGGGACTAGCGGGAGGGGAGGATGCGTTCTTC
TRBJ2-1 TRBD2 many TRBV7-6 CASSKITGLAGDEQFF TGTGCCAGCAGCAAAATTACTGGACTAGCGGGAGATGAGCAGTTCTTC
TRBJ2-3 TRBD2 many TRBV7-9 CASSETSGASTDTQYF TGTGCCAGCAGCGAAACTAGCGGAGCTAGCACAGATACGCAGTATTTT
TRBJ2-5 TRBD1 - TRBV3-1 CASSPRRGQDVSLGKTQYF TGTGCCAGCAGTCCTCGTCGGGGACAGGACGTAAGCTTGGGTAAGACCCAGTACTTC
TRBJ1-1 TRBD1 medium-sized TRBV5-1 CASSQGQMNTEAFF TGCGCCAGCAGCCAGGGACAGATGAACACTGAAGCTTTCTTT
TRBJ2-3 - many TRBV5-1 CASSLDPGTFTDTQYF TGCGCCAGCAGCTTGGACCCCGGGACTTTCACAGATACGCAGTATTTT
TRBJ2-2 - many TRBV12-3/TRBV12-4 CASRDTGELFF TGTGCCAGCAGGGACACCGGGGAGCTGTTTTTT
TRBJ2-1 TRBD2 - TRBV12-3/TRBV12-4 CASSPGLAPNEQFF TGTGCCAGCAGCCCGGGACTAGCCCCCAATGAGCAGTTCTTC
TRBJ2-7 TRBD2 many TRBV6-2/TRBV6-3 CATQAWTSGRWYEQYF TGTGCCACCCAGGCCTGGACTAGCGGGAGATGGTACGAGCAGTACTTC
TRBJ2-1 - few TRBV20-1 CSARGVGSGTHSYNEQFF TGCAGTGCCCGAGGGGTAGGGTCGGGAACTCACTCCTACAATGAGCAGTTCTTC
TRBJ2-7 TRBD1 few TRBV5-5 CASSLSGQGFDEQYF TGTGCCAGCAGCTTGTCAGGACAGGGGTTCGACGAGCAGTACTTC
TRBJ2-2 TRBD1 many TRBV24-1 CATSDASGTANTGELFF TGTGCCACCAGTGATGCCTCCGGGACAGCGAACACCGGGGAGCTGTTTTTT
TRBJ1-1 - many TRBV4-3 CASSPQGRTEAFF TGCGCCAGCAGCCCCCAGGGTCGTACTGAAGCTTTCTTT
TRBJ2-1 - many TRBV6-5 CASSYSIQTNEQFF TGTGCCAGCAGTTACTCAATACAGACCAATGAGCAGTTCTTC
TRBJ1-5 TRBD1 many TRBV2 CASRRTGRDQPQHF TGTGCCAGCAGGAGGACAGGGAGGGATCAGCCCCAGCATTTT
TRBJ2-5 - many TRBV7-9 CASSPRLGRLSQETQYF TGTGCCAGCAGCCCGAGGTTGGGACGTCTTTCCCAAGAGACCCAGTACTTC
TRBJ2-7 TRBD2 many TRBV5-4 CASSLGGGRQYEQYF TGTGCCAGCAGCTTGGGCGGGGGGAGACAGTACGAGCAGTACTTC
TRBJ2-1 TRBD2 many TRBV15 CATSRGGASGTYNEQFF TGTGCCACCAGCAGGGGTGGGGCTAGCGGTACCTACAATGAGCAGTTCTTC
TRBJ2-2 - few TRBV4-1 CASSQDEWGTGELFF TGCGCCAGCAGCCAAGATGAATGGGGCACCGGGGAGCTGTTTTTT
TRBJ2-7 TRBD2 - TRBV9 CASSVGLAGNEQYF TGTGCCAGCAGCGTAGGGCTAGCGGGAAACGAGCAGTACTTC
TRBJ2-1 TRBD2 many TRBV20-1 CSATTGLAGLHNEQFF TGCAGTGCTACAACGGGACTAGCGGGACTCCACAATGAGCAGTTCTTC
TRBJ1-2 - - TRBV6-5 CASKGVRENLYGYTF TGTGCCAGCAAAGGGGTCCGGGAAAACCTCTATGGCTACACCTTC
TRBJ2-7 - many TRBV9 CASSSGRSPEQYF TGTGCCAGCAGCTCGGGACGTAGCCCCGAGCAGTACTTC
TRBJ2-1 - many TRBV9 CASSVGDLSSYNEQFF TGTGCCAGCAGCGTAGGGGACTTGAGCTCCTACAATGAGCAGTTCTTC
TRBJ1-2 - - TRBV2 CASSEAGNYGYTF TGTGCCAGCAGTGAGGCGGGGAACTATGGCTACACCTTC